The clone carrying this T cell receptor beta chain has a handful of counts. The antigen remains undetermined. From the RT-PCR reads, TCRdb called clonotypes with MiXCR, one entry per CDR3 protein. The data hold about 650,000 distinct CDR3 sequences, with 15% to 18% observed a single time. The sample originates from a study of response to subunit inactivated influenza vaccine. Study-wide findings and caveats: The study's authors posited that every seasonal influenza vaccination enlists few new T cells.

The source of this sequence is a man over 45 who received an inactivated influenza vaccine. Here the sequenced sample was PBMCs from blood, taken roughly 12 days after vaccination.

CDR3 in DNA: TGTGCCAGCAGCTCCCCCGGGACAGGGAGGGAGACCCAGTACTTC. It is translated as CASSSPGTGRETQYF. V gene TRBV7-9 combines with J gene TRBJ2-5; 9 bases agree with TRBD1. The V and J ends lost 4 bases and 5 bases, in that order; junction bases with no gene match: 8. The CDR3 contains 15 residues. Per germline, CDR1 SEHNR and CDR2 FQNEAQ (reference sequence).